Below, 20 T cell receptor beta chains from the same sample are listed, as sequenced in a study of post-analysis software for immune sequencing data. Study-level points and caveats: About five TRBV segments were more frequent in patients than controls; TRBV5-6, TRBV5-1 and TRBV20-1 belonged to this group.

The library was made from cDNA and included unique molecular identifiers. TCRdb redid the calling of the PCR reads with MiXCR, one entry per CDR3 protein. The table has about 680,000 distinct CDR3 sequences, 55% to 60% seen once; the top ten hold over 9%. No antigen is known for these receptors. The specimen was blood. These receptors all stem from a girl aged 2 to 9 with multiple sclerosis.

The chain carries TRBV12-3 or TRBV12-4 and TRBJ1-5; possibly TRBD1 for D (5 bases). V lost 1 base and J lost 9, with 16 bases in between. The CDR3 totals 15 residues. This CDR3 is CASSLVQGGHRPQHF. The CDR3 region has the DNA TGTGCCAGCAGTTTAGTCCAGGGAGGTCACAGGCCCCAGCATTTT.

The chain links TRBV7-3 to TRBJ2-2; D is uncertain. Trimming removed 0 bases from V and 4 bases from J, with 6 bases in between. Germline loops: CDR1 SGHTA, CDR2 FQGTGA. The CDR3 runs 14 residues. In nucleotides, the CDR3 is TGTGCCAGCAGCTTAACAGGGTTCACCGGGGAGCTGTTTTTT. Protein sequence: CASSLTGFTGELFF. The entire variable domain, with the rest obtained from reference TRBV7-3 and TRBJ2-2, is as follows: GAGVSQTPSNKVTEKGKYVELRCDPISGHTALYWYRQSLGQGPEFLIYFQGTGAADDSGLPNDRFFAVRPEGSVSTLKIQRTERGDSAVYLCASSLTGFTGELFFGEGSRLTVL.

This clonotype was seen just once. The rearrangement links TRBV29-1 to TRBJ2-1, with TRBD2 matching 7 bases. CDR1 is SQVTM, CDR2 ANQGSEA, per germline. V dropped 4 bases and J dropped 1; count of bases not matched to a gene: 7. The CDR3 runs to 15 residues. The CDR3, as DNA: TGCAGCGTTGCTCCTAGCGGTGATTCCTACAATGAGCAGTTCTTC. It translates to CSVAPSGDSYNEQFF.

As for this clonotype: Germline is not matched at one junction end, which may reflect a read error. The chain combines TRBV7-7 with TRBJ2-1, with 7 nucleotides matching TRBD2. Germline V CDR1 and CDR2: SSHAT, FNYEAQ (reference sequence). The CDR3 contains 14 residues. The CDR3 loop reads CASSFSREYNEQFF. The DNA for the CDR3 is TGTGCTAGCAGCTTTTCGCGGGAGTACAATGAGCAGTTCTTC.

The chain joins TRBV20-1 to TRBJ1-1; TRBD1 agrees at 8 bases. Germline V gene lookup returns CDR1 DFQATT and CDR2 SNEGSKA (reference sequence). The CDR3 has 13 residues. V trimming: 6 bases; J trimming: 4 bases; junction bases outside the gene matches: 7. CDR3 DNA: TGCAGTGCAGGGGCAGGGGGCACCACTGAAGCTTTCTTT. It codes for CSAGAGGTTEAFF.

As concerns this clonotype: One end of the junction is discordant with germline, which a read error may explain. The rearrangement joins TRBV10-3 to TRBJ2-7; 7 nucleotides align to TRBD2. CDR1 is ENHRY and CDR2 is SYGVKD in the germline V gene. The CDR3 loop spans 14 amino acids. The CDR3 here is CAFSSGAGSVEQYF. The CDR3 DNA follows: TGTGCCTTCAGTTCGGGAGCGGGAAGTGTCGAGCAGTACTTC.

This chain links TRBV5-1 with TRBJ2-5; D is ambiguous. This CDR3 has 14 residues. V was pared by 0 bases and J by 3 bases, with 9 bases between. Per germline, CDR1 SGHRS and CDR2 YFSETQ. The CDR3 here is CASSLATAEETQYF. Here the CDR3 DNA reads TGCGCCAGCAGCTTGGCTACGGCGGAAGAGACCCAGTACTTC.

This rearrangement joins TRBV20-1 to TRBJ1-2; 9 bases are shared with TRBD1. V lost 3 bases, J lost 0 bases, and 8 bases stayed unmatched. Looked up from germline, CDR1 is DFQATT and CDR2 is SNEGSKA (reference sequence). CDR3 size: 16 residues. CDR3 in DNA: TGCAGTGCTAGGACAGGGGGGGGCGCGGCTAACTATGGCTACACCTTC. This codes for CSARTGGGAANYGYTF.

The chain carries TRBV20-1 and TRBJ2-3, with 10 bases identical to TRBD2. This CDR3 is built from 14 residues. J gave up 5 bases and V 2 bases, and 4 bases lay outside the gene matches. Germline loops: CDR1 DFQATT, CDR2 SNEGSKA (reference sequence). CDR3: CSARSGGGRDTQYF. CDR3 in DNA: TGCAGTGCTAGAAGCGGGGGGGGCCGAGATACGCAGTATTTT.

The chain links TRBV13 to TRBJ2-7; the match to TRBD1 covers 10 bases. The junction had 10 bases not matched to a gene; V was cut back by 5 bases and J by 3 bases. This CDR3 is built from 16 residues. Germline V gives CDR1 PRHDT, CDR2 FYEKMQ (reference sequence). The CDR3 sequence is CASSPQPGQGNYEQYF. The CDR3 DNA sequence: TGTGCCAGCAGCCCCCAGCCGGGACAGGGGAACTACGAGCAGTACTTC. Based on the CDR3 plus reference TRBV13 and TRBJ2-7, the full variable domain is AAGVIQSPRHLIKEKRETATLKCYPIPRHDTVYWYQQGPGQDPQFLISFYEKMQSDKGSIPDRFSAQQFSDYHSELNMSSLELGDSALYFCASSPQPGQGNYEQYFGPGTRLTVT.

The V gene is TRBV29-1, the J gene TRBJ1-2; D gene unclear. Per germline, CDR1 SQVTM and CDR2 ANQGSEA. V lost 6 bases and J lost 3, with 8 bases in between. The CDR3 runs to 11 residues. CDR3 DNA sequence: TGCAGCGTGCCTCAGGACTATGGCTACACCTTC. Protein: CSVPQDYGYTF. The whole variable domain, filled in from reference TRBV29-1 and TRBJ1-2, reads SAVISQKPSRDICQRGTSLTIQCQVDSQVTMMFWYRQQPGQSLTLIATANQGSEATYESGFVIDKFPISRPNLTFSTLTVSNMSPEDSSIYLCSVPQDYGYTFGSGTRLTVV.

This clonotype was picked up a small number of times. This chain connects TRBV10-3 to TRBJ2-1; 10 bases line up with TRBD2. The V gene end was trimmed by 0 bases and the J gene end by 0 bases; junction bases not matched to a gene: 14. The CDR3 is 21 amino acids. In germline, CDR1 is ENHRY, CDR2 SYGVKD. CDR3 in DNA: TGTGCCATCAGTGAGTCGTTTGGAGCTCTAGCGGGGGCGGGCTCCTACAATGAGCAGTTCTTC. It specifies CAISESFGALAGAGSYNEQFF.

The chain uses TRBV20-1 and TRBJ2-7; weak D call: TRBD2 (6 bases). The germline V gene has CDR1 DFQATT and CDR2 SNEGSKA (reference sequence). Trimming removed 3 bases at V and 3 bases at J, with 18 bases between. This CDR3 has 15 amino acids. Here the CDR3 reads CSASPRTKGHYEQYF. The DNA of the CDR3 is TGCAGTGCTAGCCCGAGGACTAAGGGGCACTACGAGCAGTACTTC.

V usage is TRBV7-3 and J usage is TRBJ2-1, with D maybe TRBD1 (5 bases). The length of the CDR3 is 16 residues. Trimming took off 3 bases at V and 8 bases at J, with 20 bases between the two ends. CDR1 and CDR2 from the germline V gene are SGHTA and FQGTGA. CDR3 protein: CASSFMLMAGWDEQFF. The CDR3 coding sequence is TGTGCCAGCAGCTTTATGCTCATGGCAGGGTGGGATGAGCAGTTCTTC.

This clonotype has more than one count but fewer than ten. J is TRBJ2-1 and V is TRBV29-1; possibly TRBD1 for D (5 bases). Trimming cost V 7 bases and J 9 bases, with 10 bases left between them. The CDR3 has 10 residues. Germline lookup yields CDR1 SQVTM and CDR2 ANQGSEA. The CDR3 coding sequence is TGCAGCGCGAGTAGGGGTGAGCAGTTCTTC. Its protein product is CSASRGEQFF.

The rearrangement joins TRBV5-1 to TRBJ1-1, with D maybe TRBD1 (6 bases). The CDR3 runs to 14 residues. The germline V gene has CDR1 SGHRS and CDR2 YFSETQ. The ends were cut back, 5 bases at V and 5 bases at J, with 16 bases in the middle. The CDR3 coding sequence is TGCGCCAGCAGGGCGTCAGGGGTCGAAACTGAAGCTTTCTTT. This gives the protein CASRASGVETEAFF.

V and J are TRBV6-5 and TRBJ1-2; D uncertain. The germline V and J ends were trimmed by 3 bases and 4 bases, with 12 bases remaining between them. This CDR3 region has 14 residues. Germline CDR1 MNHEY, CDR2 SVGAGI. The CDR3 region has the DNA TGTGCCAGCAGTTATGAAGAACAATCCTATGGCTACACCTTC. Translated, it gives CASSYEEQSYGYTF.

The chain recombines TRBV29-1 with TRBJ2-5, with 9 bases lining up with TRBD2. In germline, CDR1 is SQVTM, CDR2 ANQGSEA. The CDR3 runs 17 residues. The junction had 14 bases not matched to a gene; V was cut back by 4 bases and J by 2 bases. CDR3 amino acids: CSVGWVAGVPAQETQYF. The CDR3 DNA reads TGCAGCGTTGGTTGGGTAGCGGGAGTACCCGCACAAGAGACCCAGTACTTC.

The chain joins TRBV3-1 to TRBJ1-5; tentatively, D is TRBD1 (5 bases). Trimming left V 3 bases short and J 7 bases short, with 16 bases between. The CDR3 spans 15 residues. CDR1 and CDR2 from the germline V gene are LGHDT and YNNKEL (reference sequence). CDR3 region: CASSHHSPGEQPQHF. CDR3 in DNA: TGTGCCAGCAGCCATCACTCCCCGGGGGAACAGCCCCAGCATTTT.

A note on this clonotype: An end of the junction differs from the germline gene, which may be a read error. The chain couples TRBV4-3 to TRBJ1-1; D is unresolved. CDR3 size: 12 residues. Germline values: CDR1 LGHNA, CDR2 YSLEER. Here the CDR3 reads CANSQDLSTAFF. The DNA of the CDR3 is TGCGCCAACAGCCAAGATTTATCGACGGCTTTCTTT.